The rows below give T cell receptor beta chains drawn from one sample of a study of early T cells in non-severe SARS-CoV-2 infection. TCRdb itself ran the 5' RACE reads through MiXCR, one entry per CDR3 protein. The table has approximately 48,000 distinct CDR3 sequences, under 7.5% seen once. Sequencing used whole blood, obtained at baseline. The source of these receptors is an adult who was a healthcare worker with PCR-confirmed SARS-CoV-2 infection or an uninfected control (not recorded which). CDR3s include the opening cysteine and the closing phenylalanine or tryptophan. The D gene is left open where the match is weak. A row's size may be missing; if present it is once, few, many or a size class.

TGTGCCAGCAGTGAAATCCGGTCGGATACGCAGTATTTT | CASSEIRSDTQYF | few | TRBJ2-3 | - | TRBV6-1
TGTGCCAGCAGCTTCCAGGGTCTCAATCAGCCCCAGCATTTT | CASSFQGLNQPQHF | many | TRBJ1-5 | - | TRBV11-2
TGTGCCAGCAGTCCATCCAGGGGGGAGAACACTGAAGCTTTCTTT | CASSPSRGENTEAFF | - | TRBJ1-1 | TRBD1 | TRBV28
TGTGCCAGCAGCCTTGACAGGGCAGATACGCAGTATTTT | CASSLDRADTQYF | few | TRBJ2-3 | TRBD1 | TRBV12-3/TRBV12-4
TGTGCCAGCCGAGGACAGGGGACGAACACCGGGGAGCTGTTTTTT | CASRGQGTNTGELFF | many | TRBJ2-2 | TRBD1 | TRBV2
TGTGCCAGCGCACCAGGGGAATCCTACAATGAGCAGTTCTTC | CASAPGESYNEQFF | many | TRBJ2-1 | - | TRBV18
TGTGCCAGCAGCACACACCTGGGGGCGGGTAATGAGCAGTTCTTC | CASSTHLGAGNEQFF | few | TRBJ2-1 | - | TRBV11-2
TGTGCCATCAGTGAGTCCCCGGGGGGGCAGAGAGATACGCAGTATTTT | CAISESPGGQRDTQYF | few | TRBJ2-3 | TRBD2 | TRBV10-3
TGTGCCAGCAGTTTCCCGGCAGGGGGCAAGGATACGCAGTATTTT | CASSFPAGGKDTQYF | many | TRBJ2-3 | TRBD1 | TRBV28
TGCAGAGCCACATTTGGCGTTGCTGGCTACACCTTC | CRATFGVAGYTF | many | TRBJ1-2 | - | TRBV29-1
TGTGCCAGCAGTGAAGCGTATGGTGGGAACTATGGCTACACCTTC | CASSEAYGGNYGYTF | - | TRBJ1-2 | - | TRBV6-1
TGTGCCAGCAGCTTGGAGGTGCGGGGACCCTCCTACAATGAGCAGTTCTTC | CASSLEVRGPSYNEQFF | many | TRBJ2-1 | - | TRBV5-6
TGTGCCTGGAGAAGAGGGAGGTCGAACTATGGCTACACCTTC | CAWRRGRSNYGYTF | many | TRBJ1-2 | - | TRBV30
TGTGCCAGCAGTTCCGCGGCGGCGCAGTATTTT | CASSSAAAQYF | - | TRBJ2-3 | - | TRBV6-5
TGTGCCAGCAGTTTACGGTGGGGCCGGGAGACCCAGTACTTC | CASSLRWGRETQYF | many | TRBJ2-5 | - | TRBV28
TGCAGTGCTAGCTATGCCCGGACCTCTAACTATGGCTACACCTTC | CSASYARTSNYGYTF | many | TRBJ1-2 | - | TRBV20-1
TGCGCCAGCAGCCCTGCGGGGTCGTACAATGAGCAGTTCTTC | CASSPAGSYNEQFF | many | TRBJ2-1 | - | TRBV4-1
TGTGCTAGTGGTTTGGTATTGAGACAGGGTAACGAGCAGTACTTC | CASGLVLRQGNEQYF | many | TRBJ2-7 | TRBD1 | TRBV12-5
TGCGCCAGCAGCCCGTTGACAGGGGAAGGAGATACGCAGTATTTT | CASSPLTGEGDTQYF | many | TRBJ2-3 | TRBD1 | TRBV5-1
TGTGCCAGCAGCTTATATCAAGTTGGGTCTGAAGCTTTCTTT | CASSLYQVGSEAFF | many | TRBJ1-1 | - | TRBV7-2
TGTGCCAGCAGTTACGTCCAGGGACAGGGGGCGGACACTGAAGCTTTCTTT | CASSYVQGQGADTEAFF | - | TRBJ1-1 | TRBD1 | TRBV6-2/TRBV6-3
TGTGCCAGCAGCCGCGTCCGATTAGGGGGAAACGAGCAGTACTTC | CASSRVRLGGNEQYF | - | TRBJ2-7 | - | TRBV5-6
TGTGCCAGCAGCTTAGATCTACAGCGTTTACAGTTT | CASSLDLQRLQF | many | TRBJ2-3 | - | TRBV11-2
TGCAGCGTTGCGGGGACAGTAACCTCTGGGGCCAACGTCCTGACTTTC | CSVAGTVTSGANVLTF | many | TRBJ2-6 | TRBD1 | TRBV29-1
TGCGCCAGCAGCCAATCCCTCGAGGGTGAGCAGTTCTTC | CASSQSLEGEQFF | - | TRBJ2-1 | - | TRBV5-1
TGCAGCGTTGAAATTGAACCCAACAATGAGCAGTTCTTC | CSVEIEPNNEQFF | many | TRBJ2-1 | - | TRBV29-1
TGTGCCAGCTGGGAGGGGGTCTATAATTCACCCCTCCACTTT | CASWEGVYNSPLHF | many | TRBJ1-6 | - | TRBV25-1
TGTGCCAGCAAAGGCGGGGAGAACACCGGGGAGCTGTTTTTT | CASKGGENTGELFF | few | TRBJ2-2 | - | TRBV21-1
TGTGCCAGCAGCCTAGACAGGGAAGCATGGGGAAGAGAAAAACTGTTTTTT | CASSLDREAWGREKLFF | medium-sized | TRBJ1-4 | TRBD1 | TRBV5-6
TGTGCCACCAGCAGCGAGCGTAGCGGGGCCTACACCGGGGAGCTGTTTTTT | CATSSERSGAYTGELFF | many | TRBJ2-2 | TRBD2 | TRBV15
TGTGCCAGCAGTTCCTTTACAGGGGCCGGGGCCAACGTCCTGACTTTC | CASSSFTGAGANVLTF | many | TRBJ2-6 | TRBD1 | TRBV6-2/TRBV6-3
TGTGCCAGCAGCTTAGGGCACGGGGATACGCAGTATTTT | CASSLGHGDTQYF | many | TRBJ2-3 | - | TRBV7-2
TGTGCCAGCAGCCCGACTAGCGGGGGTGCAGATACGCAGTATTTT | CASSPTSGGADTQYF | many | TRBJ2-3 | TRBD2 | TRBV6-1
TGTGCCAGCACCCTGGTTTCGAACACTGAAGCTTTCTTT | CASTLVSNTEAFF | many | TRBJ1-1 | - | TRBV21-1
TGCGCCAGCAGCTTGGGCCAGTCGAAAGAGACCCAGTACTTC | CASSLGQSKETQYF | many | TRBJ2-5 | - | TRBV5-1
TGCAGTTCTGGCCCCTTACAAAACCGGGACAATGAGCAGTTCTTC | CSSGPLQNRDNEQFF | few | TRBJ2-1 | - | TRBV20-1
TGCAGTGCTACCCAGACTAGCGGGGGAGGAGAGACCCAGTACTTC | CSATQTSGGGETQYF | many | TRBJ2-5 | TRBD2 | TRBV20-1
TGCAGCGTTGTGATGGGACTAGCGGGACTCGGGACCCAGTACTTC | CSVVMGLAGLGTQYF | many | TRBJ2-5 | TRBD2 | TRBV29-1
TGTGCCAGTAGCCGACAGAATAGCAATCAGCCCCAGCATTTT | CASSRQNSNQPQHF | many | TRBJ1-5 | - | TRBV19
TGTGCCAGCAGTAGGGACAGGCCGACTAGCACAGATACGCAGTATTTT | CASSRDRPTSTDTQYF | - | TRBJ2-3 | TRBD1 | TRBV2
TGTGCCAGTAGTATTCAGAAGTTAACTTCGGGTGAGCAGTTCTTC | CASSIQKLTSGEQFF | few | TRBJ2-1 | - | TRBV19
TGTGCCAGCAGCATCGGAGCGAACACTGAAGCTTTCTTT | CASSIGANTEAFF | many | TRBJ1-1 | - | TRBV9
TGTGCCAGCAGTTACGGGGGGCCGGACCACGAGCAGTACTTC | CASSYGGPDHEQYF | many | TRBJ2-7 | - | TRBV6-2/TRBV6-3
TGTGCCAGTAAAAGTACAGGGGGTTCCTACGAGCAGTACTTC | CASKSTGGSYEQYF | few | TRBJ2-7 | TRBD1 | TRBV19
TGTGCCAGCAGTTTCGGGACTTCTCTAAGCTTCTCGGAAGCTTTCTTT | CASSFGTSLSFSEAFF | few | TRBJ1-1 | - | TRBV12-3/TRBV12-4
TGTGCCAGTAGTATCGGGGGGACTAGCTACTCGTGGCTGGAGACCCAGTACTTC | CASSIGGTSYSWLETQYF | many | TRBJ2-5 | TRBD2 | TRBV19
TGTGCTAGTGGTTTTTGGGGCCGTTTAGGTGGGCCGGGCTACACCTTC | CASGFWGRLGGPGYTF | many | TRBJ1-2 | - | TRBV12-5
TGTGCCAGCAGCCTCCTCTCACCGGGACAGCGTACGGGGCAGTACTTC | CASSLLSPGQRTGQYF | few | TRBJ2-7 | TRBD1 | TRBV3-1
TGTGCCAGCAGAATGGGACTTAATTCACCCCTCCACTTT | CASRMGLNSPLHF | many | TRBJ1-6 | - | TRBV25-1
TGTGCCAGCAGTCGTACGGGACACGGAAGCTCCTATAATTCACCCCTCCACTTT | CASSRTGHGSSYNSPLHF | many | TRBJ1-6 | - | TRBV12-3/TRBV12-4
TGTGCCAGCAATCAAGGCGGGGAGCAGTACTTC | CASNQGGEQYF | many | TRBJ2-7 | - | TRBV11-2
TGCAGTGCGCTACTAGCGGGGGCCCTCCAAGAGACCCAGTACTTC | CSALLAGALQETQYF | many | TRBJ2-5 | TRBD2 | TRBV20-1
TGTGCCAGCAGTTACGAGGACTTGAACACCGGGGAGCTGTTTTTT | CASSYEDLNTGELFF | many | TRBJ2-2 | - | TRBV6-5
TGTGCCAGCAGCTCGACAGGGGGGATTCTTGGCTACACCTTC | CASSSTGGILGYTF | many | TRBJ1-2 | TRBD1 | TRBV7-9